The 7 T cell receptor beta chains below all came from one sample that was sequenced in a study of post-analysis software for immune sequencing data. General study findings and limits: In patients, a few TRBV segments were more frequent than in controls, with TRBV5-6, TRBV5-1 and TRBV20-1 among them.

Unique molecular identifiers featured in each of the TCR beta cDNA libraries. In TCRdb, the PCR reads were re-called with MiXCR into one record per CDR3 protein. The data contain some 690,000 distinct CDR3 sequences, roughly three fifths of them singletons. No antigen has been assigned to these receptors. The specimen sequenced was blood. These receptors came from a girl aged 2-10 years with multiple sclerosis.

This clonotype has more than one count but fewer than ten. The rearrangement joins TRBV28 to TRBJ2-5; 9 nucleotides align to TRBD1. Judging by the DNA end, TRBJ2-7 fits better; the J call may be wrong. CDR3 length: 14 amino acids. Per germline, CDR1 MDHEN and CDR2 SYDVKM. The CDR3 here is CASSRWDRVDEQYF. The CDR3 DNA follows: TGTGCCAGCAGTCGATGGGACAGGGTGGACGAGCAGTACTTC.

This chain uses TRBV27 with TRBJ1-2; 7 bases line up with TRBD1. The CDR3 has 15 amino acids. The germline gives CDR1 MNHEY, CDR2 SMNVEV (reference sequence). V lost 3 bases and J lost 4; bases outside the gene matches: 8. The CDR3 is CASSFDRVPLYGYTF. In DNA form, the CDR3 reads TGTGCCAGCAGTTTTGACAGGGTCCCCCTCTATGGCTACACCTTC.

In the case of this clonotype: One junction end does not reproduce the germline sequence, and a read error may be involved. V gene TRBV12-3 or TRBV12-4 combines with J gene TRBJ2-5, with D perhaps being TRBD1 or TRBD2 (5 bases each). The CDR3 totals 16 residues. Here the CDR3 DNA reads TGTGCCAGCAGTTTAGCCGGGGCGCGTAGTGAAGAGTCCCAGTACTTC. Residues: CASSLAGARSEESQYF.

The chain is built from TRBV24-1 and TRBJ2-5, with 10 bases identical to TRBD2. This CDR3 region has 16 residues. CDR1 is KGHDR, CDR2 SFDVKD, per germline. Losses at the gene ends were 4 bases for V and 1 base for J; bases not matched to a gene: 5. In DNA, the CDR3 is TGTGCCACCAGTGAGGGGGGACTAGCGAGCCAAGAGACCCAGTACTTC. Amino acids: CATSEGGLASQETQYF.

The rearrangement uses TRBV6-6 and TRBJ2-5; D is uncertain. The J call may be mistaken, given a closer DNA end match to TRBJ2-7. The germline CDR1 and CDR2 sequences are MNHNY and SVGAGI (reference sequence). This CDR3 has 16 amino acids. The CDR3 spells CASSPPDGVRFYEQYF. As DNA, the CDR3 is TGTGCCAGCAGTCCCCCGGATGGGGTTCGTTTCTACGAGCAGTACTTC.

Only a few counts were recorded for this clonotype. The J gene is TRBJ2-3, the V gene TRBV4-1; D remains unclear. V lost 3 bases, J lost 6 bases, and 10 bases lay in between. Germline V gives CDR1 MGHRA, CDR2 YSYEKL. The CDR3 is made up of 13 amino acids. The CDR3 reads CASSHYPRDTQYF. The DNA of the CDR3 is TGCGCCAGCAGCCATTATCCGAGGGATACGCAGTATTTT.

This rearrangement joins TRBV5-1 to TRBJ2-5, with D possibly matching TRBD2 (6 bases). Per the germline V gene, CDR1 is SGHRS and CDR2 is YFSETQ. Trimming stripped 4 bases from V and 2 bases from J, with 12 bases between. CDR3 length: 14 residues. The CDR3, as DNA: TGCGCCAGCAGCCCCGGCGGGGAGCAAGAGACCCAGTACTTC. Its protein is CASSPGGEQETQYF.